These T cell receptor beta chains were read from a single sample in a study of vaccination effects on CD4 cells after COVID-19. The data were produced by immunoSEQ multiplex PCR, yet TCRdb's version contains in-frame clones alone and is incomplete. The sample has 40,000 to 50,000 clones, 72% seen once; the top ten hold 9.5% to 10%. The antigens for these receptors are not known. The source was CD4+ T cells from PBMCs cultured without peptide, collected after COVID-19 vaccination. Receptors were obtained from a human donor who received a COVID-19 vaccine. Each CDR3 is given with its conserved first and last residue. D genes are given only for firm matches. Not every row has a clone size; where given, it reads once, few, many or a size class.

cdr3_aa: CASSLVGQNEQFF
cdr3_nt: TGCGCCAGCAGCTTGGTGGGACAGAATGAGCAGTTCTTC
j_call: TRBJ2-1
v_call: TRBV5-1
d_call: TRBD1
clone_size: NA

cdr3_aa: CASSPPIAENTGELFF
cdr3_nt: TGTGCCAGCTCACCCCCGATAGCGGAGAACACCGGGGAGCTGTTTTTT
j_call: TRBJ2-2
v_call: TRBV18
d_call: NA
clone_size: NA

cdr3_aa: CSADASYEQYF
cdr3_nt: TGCAGTGCGGACGCTTCCTACGAGCAGTACTTC
j_call: TRBJ2-7
v_call: TRBV20-1
d_call: NA
clone_size: NA

cdr3_aa: CASSPVHDDEQYF
cdr3_nt: TGTGCCAGCAGCCCCGTACATGATGACGAGCAGTACTTC
j_call: TRBJ2-7
v_call: TRBV5-4
d_call: NA
clone_size: NA

cdr3_aa: CASSEAGGGQPQHF
cdr3_nt: TGTGCCAGCAGTGAAGCGGGGGGGGGACAGCCCCAGCATTTT
j_call: TRBJ1-5
v_call: TRBV6-1
d_call: NA
clone_size: NA

cdr3_aa: CASSPGVAGSPQETQYF
cdr3_nt: TGCGCCAGCAGCCCCGGGGTAGCGGGAAGCCCCCAAGAGACCCAGTACTTC
j_call: TRBJ2-5
v_call: TRBV4-1
d_call: TRBD2
clone_size: NA

cdr3_aa: CASSIQSQGLYSPLHF
cdr3_nt: TGTGCCAGTAGTATACAGTCCCAGGGTCTTTATTCACCCCTCCACTTT
j_call: TRBJ1-6
v_call: TRBV19
d_call: NA
clone_size: NA

cdr3_aa: CATTGALMNTEAFF
cdr3_nt: TGTGCCACCACAGGGGCCCTCATGAACACTGAAGCTTTCTTT
j_call: TRBJ1-1
v_call: TRBV28
d_call: TRBD1
clone_size: few

cdr3_aa: CASSLVAGKNEQFF
cdr3_nt: TGCGCCAGCAGCTTGGTGGCGGGGAAGAATGAGCAGTTCTTC
j_call: TRBJ2-1
v_call: TRBV5-1
d_call: NA
clone_size: NA

cdr3_aa: CASSQVINAGLNGYTF
cdr3_nt: TGTGCCAGCAGCCAAGTTATTAATGCGGGTTTGAATGGCTACACCTTC
j_call: TRBJ1-2
v_call: TRBV3-1/TRBV3-2
d_call: NA
clone_size: NA

cdr3_aa: CASTLEGDIQYF
cdr3_nt: TGCGCCAGCACTCTCGAGGGAGACATTCAGTACTTC
j_call: TRBJ2-4
v_call: TRBV5-1
d_call: NA
clone_size: NA

cdr3_aa: CASSEGWGLVEPQHF
cdr3_nt: TGTGCCAGCAGCGAGGGGTGGGGGCTGGTGGAGCCCCAGCATTTT
j_call: TRBJ1-5
v_call: TRBV3-1/TRBV3-2
d_call: NA
clone_size: NA

cdr3_aa: CASTLAGRDEQFF
cdr3_nt: TGTGCCAGCACGCTAGCGGGACGCGATGAGCAGTTCTTC
j_call: TRBJ2-1
v_call: TRBV6-5
d_call: TRBD2
clone_size: NA

cdr3_aa: CASSSGGPTKEADTQYF
cdr3_nt: TGTGCCAGCAGTAGCGGGGGGCCAACGAAAGAGGCAGATACGCAGTATTTT
j_call: TRBJ2-3
v_call: TRBV11-3
d_call: TRBD2
clone_size: NA

cdr3_aa: CASSPGTSGSEQYF
cdr3_nt: TGCGCCAGCAGCCCCGGGACTAGCGGGAGCGAGCAGTACTTC
j_call: TRBJ2-7
v_call: TRBV5-1
d_call: TRBD2
clone_size: NA

cdr3_aa: CAGSAGQLYGYTF
cdr3_nt: TGTGCCGGCTCAGCGGGACAGCTCTATGGCTACACCTTC
j_call: TRBJ1-2
v_call: TRBV12-3/TRBV12-4
d_call: TRBD1
clone_size: NA

cdr3_aa: CASREWGGSRYEQYF
cdr3_nt: TGTGCCAGCAGGGAGTGGGGGGGGTCCCGCTACGAGCAGTACTTC
j_call: TRBJ2-7
v_call: TRBV5-8
d_call: TRBD2
clone_size: NA

cdr3_aa: CAISESGRQQYF
cdr3_nt: TGTGCCATCAGTGAGTCTGGGCGGCAGCAGTACTTC
j_call: TRBJ2-7
v_call: TRBV10-3
d_call: NA
clone_size: NA

cdr3_aa: CASSFTGAGNQPQHF
cdr3_nt: TGTGCCAGCAGTTTTACAGGGGCAGGAAATCAGCCCCAGCATTTT
j_call: TRBJ1-5
v_call: TRBV6-2/TRBV6-3
d_call: TRBD1
clone_size: once

cdr3_aa: CATQSHGYGEAFF
cdr3_nt: TGTGCCACCCAGTCGCACGGCTACGGTGAAGCTTTCTTT
j_call: TRBJ1-1
v_call: TRBV27
d_call: NA
clone_size: NA

cdr3_aa: CASTYGRYTEAFF
cdr3_nt: TGTGCCAGTACCTACGGACGTTACACTGAAGCTTTCTTT
j_call: TRBJ1-1
v_call: TRBV19
d_call: NA
clone_size: NA

cdr3_aa: CASSLDHRVGYTF
cdr3_nt: TGTGCCAGCAGCTTGGACCACAGGGTTGGCTACACCTTC
j_call: TRBJ1-2
v_call: TRBV5-4
d_call: NA
clone_size: NA

cdr3_aa: CAWSVEGTRPQHF
cdr3_nt: TGTGCCTGGAGTGTAGAGGGTACGCGGCCCCAGCATTTT
j_call: TRBJ1-5
v_call: TRBV30
d_call: NA
clone_size: NA